These T cell receptor beta chains were read from a single sample in a study of shared clonotypes between healthy human individuals. The table came from immunoSEQ multiplex PCR; TCRdb's copy has only in-frame clones and leaves some out. The sample contains nearly 2 million clones, about 95% of which appear only once. Specimen: naive CD8+ T cells sorted from blood. Receptors were obtained from a man between 18 and 35 years old in good health. Each CDR3 is given with its conserved first and last residue. The order of the fields is J gene, clone size, V gene, D gene, CDR3 protein, CDR3 DNA. The D gene is left open where the match is weak. Some rows mark clone size as missing; the rest say once, few, many or name a class of expanded clone.

TRBJ2-5	-	TRBV19	TRBD1	CASSSGTGVGETQYF	TGTGCCAGTAGCTCCGGGACAGGGGTAGGGGAGACCCAGTACTTC
TRBJ1-1	-	TRBV6-1	-	CASSEAVLRGVITEAFF	TGTGCCAGCAGTGAAGCCGTTTTAAGGGGGGTAATCACTGAAGCTTTCTTT
TRBJ2-7	-	TRBV5-4	-	CASSLWGTSYEQYF	TGTGCCAGCAGCTTGTGGGGTACTTCCTACGAGCAGTACTTC
TRBJ2-1	-	TRBV4-3	TRBD2	CASSQDWNGREDEQFF	TGCGCCAGCAGCCAAGATTGGAACGGGAGGGAGGATGAGCAGTTCTTC
TRBJ2-7	-	TRBV9	-	CASSVAGESYEQYF	TGTGCCAGCAGCGTAGCTGGCGAATCCTACGAGCAGTACTTC
TRBJ2-7	-	TRBV13	TRBD1	CASSSDGQDYEQYF	TGTGCCAGCAGTTCAGACGGACAGGACTACGAGCAGTACTTC
TRBJ2-1	-	TRBV7-2	TRBD1	CASSPSYRGLYNEQFF	TGTGCCAGCAGCCCCTCGTACAGGGGGCTATACAATGAGCAGTTCTTC
TRBJ1-3	-	TRBV4-3	-	CASSPGDSGNTIYF	TGCGCCAGCAGCCCGGGCGACTCTGGAAACACCATATATTTT
TRBJ1-6	-	TRBV11-3	-	CASSPAEGSPLHF	TGTGCCAGCAGCCCAGCGGAGGGTTCACCCCTCCACTTT
TRBJ2-1	-	TRBV27	TRBD2	CASSLNGGDNEQFF	TGTGCCAGCAGTTTAAACGGGGGGGACAATGAGCAGTTCTTC
TRBJ2-7	-	TRBV10-2	-	CASRQISSYEQYF	TGCGCCAGCAGACAGATCAGCTCCTACGAGCAGTACTTC
TRBJ2-7	-	TRBV28	TRBD1	CASSVLTGGYEQYF	TGTGCCAGCAGTGTACTAACAGGGGGCTACGAGCAGTACTTC
TRBJ1-4	-	TRBV13	-	CASSLTEENEKLFF	TGTGCCAGCAGCTTGACGGAGGAGAATGAAAAACTGTTTTTT
TRBJ2-1	-	TRBV6-6	TRBD1	CASSYDRGRYNEQFF	TGTGCCAGCAGTTACGACAGGGGGCGATACAATGAGCAGTTCTTC
TRBJ2-2	-	TRBV6-5	-	CASRLGPLSGELFF	TGTGCCAGCAGATTAGGGCCACTCAGCGGGGAGCTGTTTTTT
TRBJ2-7	-	TRBV19	TRBD1	CASSALRDSLYEQYF	TGTGCCAGTAGTGCGCTCCGGGACAGCCTCTACGAGCAGTACTTC
TRBJ2-5	-	TRBV6-5	-	CASSTLGSGETQYF	TGTGCCAGCAGTACGCTAGGGTCGGGAGAGACCCAGTACTTC
TRBJ1-5	few	TRBV7-9	-	CASSLDSSNQPQHF	TGTGCCAGCAGCCTCGACAGTAGCAATCAGCCCCAGCATTTT
TRBJ2-7	-	TRBV25-1	-	CASRGKGPMTDYEQYF	TGTGCCAGCAGAGGGAAAGGACCCATGACGGACTACGAGCAGTACTTC
TRBJ2-5	-	TRBV6-1	TRBD2	CASSEARLAGAETQYF	TGTGCCAGCAGTGAAGCGCGACTAGCGGGGGCAGAGACCCAGTACTTC
TRBJ2-5	-	TRBV2	-	CASSDMEETQYF	TGTGCCAGCAGTGATATGGAAGAGACCCAGTACTTC
TRBJ1-1	-	TRBV7-9	-	CASSLVVGIEAFF	TGTGCCAGCAGCTTAGTAGTAGGGATTGAAGCTTTCTTT
TRBJ2-7	-	TRBV10-3	-	CAILTDLDEQYF	TGTGCCATTCTGACAGATTTGGACGAGCAGTACTTC
TRBJ2-3	-	TRBV13	TRBD1	CASSFDRAYTDTQYF	TGTGCCAGCAGCTTCGACAGGGCCTACACAGATACGCAGTATTTT
TRBJ1-2	-	TRBV19	-	CASGLSSVLWGYTF	TGTGCCAGTGGGCTTTCATCGGTGTTGTGGGGCTACACCTTC
TRBJ2-1	-	TRBV4-3	TRBD2	CASSRFLSSGGEQFF	TGCGCCAGCAGCCGGTTCCTCTCTAGCGGGGGTGAGCAGTTCTTC
TRBJ2-7	-	TRBV5-6	TRBD2	CASSLLTSGTYEQYF	TGTGCCAGCAGCTTGCTGACTAGCGGGACCTACGAGCAGTACTTC
TRBJ2-7	-	TRBV6-5	TRBD2	CASSRSGGAAGEQYF	TGTGCCAGCAGCCGTAGCGGGGGGGCCGCTGGGGAGCAGTACTTC
TRBJ1-5	-	TRBV9	-	CASSVGWGGNQPQHF	TGTGCCAGCAGCGTAGGTTGGGGTGGCAATCAGCCCCAGCATTTT
TRBJ2-6	-	TRBV9	-	CASSVGSGTGANVLTF	TGTGCCAGCAGCGTAGGGTCTGGGACTGGGGCCAACGTCCTGACTTTC
TRBJ2-3	-	TRBV4-1	-	CASSQVGTPGVFF	TGCGCCAGCAGCCAAGTCGGGACTCCCGGGGTGTTTTTT
TRBJ2-7	-	TRBV7-2	-	CASSLARDEYEQYF	TGTGCCAGCAGCTTAGCCAGGGATGAGTACGAGCAGTACTTC
TRBJ2-2	-	TRBV9	TRBD1	CASSPPGQGNTGELFF	TGTGCCAGCAGCCCACCGGGACAGGGAAACACCGGGGAGCTGTTTTTT
TRBJ2-7	-	TRBV27	TRBD1	CASSIGTGPSYEQYF	TGTGCCAGCAGTATAGGGACAGGGCCCTCCTACGAGCAGTACTTC
TRBJ2-7	-	TRBV30	-	CAWRMTGTYEQYF	TGTGCCTGGAGAATGACAGGAACCTACGAGCAGTACTTC
TRBJ2-7	-	TRBV10-2	TRBD2	CASTTTSGTYEQYF	TGCGCCAGCACCACGACTAGCGGTACCTACGAGCAGTACTTC
TRBJ2-7	-	TRBV4-1	-	CASSRTDSGSYEQYF	TGCGCCAGCAGCCGAACGGATAGCGGCTCCTACGAGCAGTACTTC
TRBJ2-7	-	TRBV4-3	TRBD1	CASSPLRRQGNYEQYF	TGCGCCAGCAGCCCCCTCCGGCGACAGGGTAACTACGAGCAGTACTTC
TRBJ1-1	once	TRBV13	-	CASTAGWAGEAFF	TGTGCCAGCACGGCCGGGTGGGCGGGTGAAGCTTTCTTT
TRBJ2-5	-	TRBV7-8	TRBD2	CASSPSWGGQETQYF	TGTGCCAGCAGCCCCTCCTGGGGGGGGCAAGAGACCCAGTACTTC
TRBJ1-1	-	TRBV5-1	-	CASMGTLNTEAFF	TGCGCCAGCATGGGTACTCTGAACACTGAAGCTTTCTTT
TRBJ2-4	-	TRBV28	TRBD2	CASSLGASGVWAKNIQYF	TGTGCCAGCAGTTTGGGGGCTAGCGGGGTATGGGCCAAAAACATTCAGTACTTC
TRBJ2-1	-	TRBV11-2	TRBD2	CASSLFSGSVGNEQFF	TGTGCCAGCAGCTTGTTCAGCGGGAGTGTTGGCAATGAGCAGTTCTTC
TRBJ1-5	-	TRBV6-1	TRBD1	CASSVHNRGGNQPQHF	TGTGCCAGCAGTGTCCACAACAGGGGAGGCAATCAGCCCCAGCATTTT
TRBJ1-1	-	TRBV6-6	-	CASGPNRHTEAFF	TGTGCCAGCGGGCCTAACCGCCACACTGAAGCTTTCTTT
TRBJ2-7	-	TRBV7-6	TRBD2	CASSLGTSGATYEQYF	TGTGCCAGCAGCTTAGGGACTAGCGGGGCTACCTACGAGCAGTACTTC
TRBJ2-7	-	TRBV4-3	TRBD2	CASSQGRGAYEQYF	TGCGCCAGCAGCCAAGGGCGGGGGGCCTACGAGCAGTACTTC